The rows below give T cell receptor beta chains drawn from one sample of a study of a mutant IDH1 vaccine in newly diagnosed glioma. Their cognate antigens are unknown. Here immunoSEQ multiplex PCR was the method, and the copy in TCRdb shows in-frame clones only, minus some. Seen here are about 56,000 clones, around 85% observed once, and the top ten hold over 1.5%. The sequenced sample was PBMCs, obtained from a glioma patient whose treatment included an IDH1 peptide vaccine. The receptor source for this set is a man aged 40-50 years with glioma. The CDR3 runs from the conserved cysteine through the conserved F or W. Fields, in order: V gene, D gene, clone size, J gene, CDR3 DNA, CDR3 protein. A D gene is named only where the DNA matches it firmly. Clone size, where shown, is once, few, many, or a class for clones that have expanded.

v_gene: TRBV6-5; d_gene: TRBD2; abundance: once; j_gene: TRBJ2-5; CDR3nt: TGTGCCAGCAGTTCTCTGGCGGGAGGCGGGGAGACCCAGTACTTC; CDR3aa: CASSSLAGGGETQYF
v_gene: TRBV11-2; d_gene: -; abundance: -; j_gene: TRBJ1-1; CDR3nt: TGTGCCAGCAGCTCCGGGGGGGGGACCACTGAAGCTTTCTTT; CDR3aa: CASSSGGGTTEAFF
v_gene: TRBV5-1; d_gene: -; abundance: -; j_gene: TRBJ1-2; CDR3nt: TGCGCCAGCAGCTTGGATGGGGGGGCCTATGGCTACACCTTC; CDR3aa: CASSLDGGAYGYTF
v_gene: TRBV28; d_gene: -; abundance: -; j_gene: TRBJ2-7; CDR3nt: TGTGCCAGCAGTTCTGGTCCCCGCGAGCAGTACTTC; CDR3aa: CASSSGPREQYF
v_gene: TRBV15; d_gene: -; abundance: -; j_gene: TRBJ2-1; CDR3nt: TGTGCCACCAGCAGAGATCGGGGAGGAAGGGGCCCATCCTCCTACAATGAGCAGTTCTTC; CDR3aa: CATSRDRGGRGPSSYNEQFF
v_gene: TRBV7-2; d_gene: TRBD2; abundance: -; j_gene: TRBJ2-2; CDR3nt: TGTGCCAGCAGCTCTCCTAGCGGGAGAACCAACACCGGGGAGCTGTTTTTT; CDR3aa: CASSSPSGRTNTGELFF
v_gene: TRBV19; d_gene: -; abundance: -; j_gene: TRBJ2-1; CDR3nt: TGTGCCAGTAGTCAGGGACTTTACAATGAGCAGTTCTTC; CDR3aa: CASSQGLYNEQFF
v_gene: TRBV6-5; d_gene: -; abundance: -; j_gene: TRBJ2-3; CDR3nt: TGTGCCAGCACGCAGGTGGGCACAGATACGCAGTATTTT; CDR3aa: CASTQVGTDTQYF
v_gene: TRBV4-3; d_gene: TRBD2; abundance: -; j_gene: TRBJ2-2; CDR3nt: TGCGCCAGCAGCTCCATGCCCAGCGGGAGTATTACCGGGGAGCTGTTTTTT; CDR3aa: CASSSMPSGSITGELFF
v_gene: TRBV4-1; d_gene: -; abundance: -; j_gene: TRBJ2-7; CDR3nt: TGCGCCAGCAGCCAAGTTAATAGCCTGGACGAGCAGTACTTC; CDR3aa: CASSQVNSLDEQYF
v_gene: TRBV14; d_gene: -; abundance: -; j_gene: TRBJ2-2; CDR3nt: TGTGCCAGCAGCCCTCTGACCTACGGGGAGCTGTTTTTT; CDR3aa: CASSPLTYGELFF
v_gene: TRBV5-1; d_gene: -; abundance: -; j_gene: TRBJ2-1; CDR3nt: TGCGCCAGCAGCTTACTCCGGGACCCTCTCTACAATGAGCAGTTCTTC; CDR3aa: CASSLLRDPLYNEQFF
v_gene: TRBV19; d_gene: TRBD1; abundance: -; j_gene: TRBJ2-1; CDR3nt: TGTGCCAGTACCACAGGGGCCCACAATGAGCAGTTCTTC; CDR3aa: CASTTGAHNEQFF
v_gene: TRBV5-6; d_gene: TRBD2; abundance: -; j_gene: TRBJ2-5; CDR3nt: TGTGCCAGCAGCCCCTGGGTAGCGGGAGGGACCCAGTACTTC; CDR3aa: CASSPWVAGGTQYF
v_gene: TRBV6-5; d_gene: -; abundance: -; j_gene: TRBJ1-1; CDR3nt: TGTGCCAGCAGTTCCGGGAACACTGAAGCTTTCTTT; CDR3aa: CASSSGNTEAFF
v_gene: TRBV6-1; d_gene: -; abundance: -; j_gene: TRBJ1-2; CDR3nt: TGTGCCAGCAGTGAGACATTCTTTGGCTACACCTTC; CDR3aa: CASSETFFGYTF
v_gene: TRBV5-1; d_gene: TRBD2; abundance: -; j_gene: TRBJ2-1; CDR3nt: TGCGCCAGCAGCTTATTAGCGGGAGACGGGGACAATGAGCAGTTCTTC; CDR3aa: CASSLLAGDGDNEQFF
v_gene: TRBV18; d_gene: TRBD1; abundance: once; j_gene: TRBJ1-1; CDR3nt: TGTGCCAGCTCACTACAATCCGGGACAGGGGGAACTGAAGCTTTCTTT; CDR3aa: CASSLQSGTGGTEAFF
v_gene: TRBV15; d_gene: -; abundance: -; j_gene: TRBJ2-7; CDR3nt: TGTGCCACCAGCAGAGATGGGACTTGGGCCTACGAGCAGTACTTC; CDR3aa: CATSRDGTWAYEQYF
v_gene: TRBV6-4; d_gene: TRBD2; abundance: few; j_gene: TRBJ2-7; CDR3nt: TGTGCCAGCAGTGAAATTACTAGCGGGGAAGTCTACGAGCAGTACTTC; CDR3aa: CASSEITSGEVYEQYF
v_gene: TRBV13; d_gene: TRBD2; abundance: -; j_gene: TRBJ2-7; CDR3nt: TGTGCCAGCAGCCTTCCGTCTAGCGGGAGGGCCCACGAGCAGTACTTC; CDR3aa: CASSLPSSGRAHEQYF
v_gene: TRBV5-1; d_gene: -; abundance: -; j_gene: TRBJ2-3; CDR3nt: TGCGCCAGCAGCTCCGGTTCGGGCCCTAGGGCAGATACGCAGTATTTT; CDR3aa: CASSSGSGPRADTQYF
v_gene: TRBV19; d_gene: TRBD2; abundance: -; j_gene: TRBJ2-7; CDR3nt: TGTGCCAGTAGTACCCACGTTGGTAGTCCGCTAGCGGGAGGGCGGTACGAGCAGTACTTC; CDR3aa: CASSTHVGSPLAGGRYEQYF
v_gene: TRBV5-1; d_gene: -; abundance: -; j_gene: TRBJ1-5; CDR3nt: TGCGCCAGCAGCCTGTATAGCAATCAGCCCCAGCATTTT; CDR3aa: CASSLYSNQPQHF
v_gene: TRBV18; d_gene: -; abundance: -; j_gene: TRBJ1-1; CDR3nt: TGTGCCAGCTCACCAGGGGGTAACACTGAAGCTTTCTTT; CDR3aa: CASSPGGNTEAFF
v_gene: TRBV7-2; d_gene: -; abundance: -; j_gene: TRBJ2-7; CDR3nt: TGTGCCAGCAGCTTAGTCGCCCTGGGAGCGGACTACGAGCAGTACTTC; CDR3aa: CASSLVALGADYEQYF
v_gene: TRBV5-8; d_gene: TRBD1; abundance: -; j_gene: TRBJ1-4; CDR3nt: TGTGCCAGCAGCCCCCGCTTCAGGGGGAATGAAAAACTGTTTTTT; CDR3aa: CASSPRFRGNEKLFF
v_gene: TRBV6-5; d_gene: -; abundance: -; j_gene: TRBJ1-2; CDR3nt: TGTGCCAGCAGGGCAGGGGCAAACTATGGCTACACCTTC; CDR3aa: CASRAGANYGYTF
v_gene: TRBV7-2; d_gene: -; abundance: -; j_gene: TRBJ1-5; CDR3nt: TGTGCCAGCAGCTTGTGGCGGGATCAGCCCCAGCATTTT; CDR3aa: CASSLWRDQPQHF
v_gene: TRBV5-1; d_gene: TRBD2; abundance: -; j_gene: TRBJ2-7; CDR3nt: TGCGCCAGCAGCCTACCCCGGAGGAGCGGGAGCGCGAGGGCCGAGCAGTACTTC; CDR3aa: CASSLPRRSGSARAEQYF
v_gene: TRBV6-5; d_gene: TRBD2; abundance: -; j_gene: TRBJ2-7; CDR3nt: TGTGCCAGCAGTTACTCGAGGGCTAGCGGGATGTACGAGCAGTACTTC; CDR3aa: CASSYSRASGMYEQYF
v_gene: TRBV14; d_gene: TRBD1; abundance: -; j_gene: TRBJ2-3; CDR3nt: TGTGCCAGCAGCCAAATCGCCGGGACAGGAGGAACAGATACGCAGTATTTT; CDR3aa: CASSQIAGTGGTDTQYF
v_gene: TRBV7-9; d_gene: -; abundance: -; j_gene: TRBJ2-2; CDR3nt: TGTGCCAGCACCCCAGCCGGGGAGCTGTTTTTT; CDR3aa: CASTPAGELFF
v_gene: TRBV2; d_gene: TRBD1; abundance: -; j_gene: TRBJ1-5; CDR3nt: TGTGCCAGCAGTAAGGGACAGGGGGCTCCCCAGCCCCAGCATTTT; CDR3aa: CASSKGQGAPQPQHF
v_gene: TRBV19; d_gene: TRBD2; abundance: -; j_gene: TRBJ2-5; CDR3nt: TGTGCCAGTAAAAGACTAGCGGGAGCTCTCGAGACCCAGTACTTC; CDR3aa: CASKRLAGALETQYF
v_gene: TRBV27; d_gene: -; abundance: -; j_gene: TRBJ1-1; CDR3nt: TGTGCCAGCAGTTTACAATCCGTGAACACTGAAGCTTTCTTT; CDR3aa: CASSLQSVNTEAFF
v_gene: TRBV9; d_gene: -; abundance: -; j_gene: TRBJ2-3; CDR3nt: TGTGCCAGCAGCGTAAGTGGGCCGTCGGGGGATGATACGCAGTATTTT; CDR3aa: CASSVSGPSGDDTQYF
v_gene: TRBV6-5; d_gene: -; abundance: few; j_gene: TRBJ1-1; CDR3nt: TGTGCCAGCAGTTCCGTGAACACTGAAGCTTTCTTT; CDR3aa: CASSSVNTEAFF
v_gene: TRBV19; d_gene: -; abundance: -; j_gene: TRBJ2-1; CDR3nt: TGTGCCAGTACCAATATAAAGGGATCTCCGCTGGATGAGCAGTTCTTC; CDR3aa: CASTNIKGSPLDEQFF
v_gene: TRBV19; d_gene: -; abundance: -; j_gene: TRBJ2-7; CDR3nt: TGTGCCAGTAGCCCCTATATGGGGGGTACCTACGAGCAGTACTTC; CDR3aa: CASSPYMGGTYEQYF
v_gene: TRBV4-3; d_gene: TRBD2; abundance: -; j_gene: TRBJ2-3; CDR3nt: TGCGCCAGCAGCCAAGATTTTTGGCGGGAGGTCACAGATACGCAGTATTTT; CDR3aa: CASSQDFWREVTDTQYF
v_gene: TRBV5-4; d_gene: -; abundance: -; j_gene: TRBJ2-7; CDR3nt: TGTGCCAGCAGCTTGGTTGGGAACGAGCAGTACTTC; CDR3aa: CASSLVGNEQYF
v_gene: TRBV7-2; d_gene: TRBD1; abundance: -; j_gene: TRBJ2-3; CDR3nt: TGTGCCAGCAGCCCACGGACAGGGTCAGATACGCAGTATTTT; CDR3aa: CASSPRTGSDTQYF
v_gene: TRBV7-9; d_gene: TRBD2; abundance: -; j_gene: TRBJ2-5; CDR3nt: TGTGCCAGCAGGCACGGGGAGGGAGAGACCCAGTACTTC; CDR3aa: CASRHGEGETQYF
v_gene: TRBV27; d_gene: -; abundance: once; j_gene: TRBJ1-2; CDR3nt: TGTGCCAGCAGTTGGGGCAGGAGTGATGGCTACACCTTC; CDR3aa: CASSWGRSDGYTF
v_gene: TRBV19; d_gene: TRBD1; abundance: -; j_gene: TRBJ1-5; CDR3nt: TGTGCCAGTAGTTCCGGACAGGGTATGAATCAGCCCCAGCATTTT; CDR3aa: CASSSGQGMNQPQHF
v_gene: TRBV28; d_gene: TRBD1; abundance: -; j_gene: TRBJ1-5; CDR3nt: TGTGCCAGCAGTATCGACAGGGAGGGGAATCAGCCCCAGCATTTT; CDR3aa: CASSIDREGNQPQHF
v_gene: TRBV5-4; d_gene: -; abundance: -; j_gene: TRBJ2-7; CDR3nt: TGTGCCAGCAGCTCGAGGGTAGGGACGGGGACCTACGAGCAGTACTTC; CDR3aa: CASSSRVGTGTYEQYF
v_gene: TRBV27; d_gene: TRBD2; abundance: -; j_gene: TRBJ2-7; CDR3nt: TGTGCCAGCAGCAGTACAGGGTACGCGGGAGGTCAAGACTACGAGCAGTACTTC; CDR3aa: CASSSTGYAGGQDYEQYF
v_gene: TRBV21-1; d_gene: -; abundance: -; j_gene: TRBJ1-1; CDR3nt: TGCTGTAAGGGGCAGGGAAATACTGAAGCTTTCTTT; CDR3aa: CCKGQGNTEAFF
v_gene: TRBV7-2; d_gene: TRBD2; abundance: -; j_gene: TRBJ2-7; CDR3nt: TGTGCCAGCAGCTTAGTGGCAGCGGGATCCACCGGCCCCTCCTACGAGCAGTACTTC; CDR3aa: CASSLVAAGSTGPSYEQYF
v_gene: TRBV6-1; d_gene: -; abundance: -; j_gene: TRBJ2-3; CDR3nt: TGTGCCAGCAGTCGGGGAGTGGGTACAGATACGCAGTATTTT; CDR3aa: CASSRGVGTDTQYF
v_gene: TRBV12-1; d_gene: -; abundance: -; j_gene: TRBJ2-1; CDR3nt: TGTGCCAGCAGCTTCTCTGGGTGGGTGGGCGATGAGCAGTTCTTC; CDR3aa: CASSFSGWVGDEQFF
v_gene: TRBV4-2; d_gene: TRBD2; abundance: -; j_gene: TRBJ2-3; CDR3nt: TGTGCCAGCAGCCAGCGGACTAGCGGGGATACGCAGTATTTT; CDR3aa: CASSQRTSGDTQYF
v_gene: TRBV5-1; d_gene: TRBD2; abundance: -; j_gene: TRBJ2-1; CDR3nt: TGCGCCAGCACCATAGCGGGAGGCTCCAATGAGCAGTTCTTC; CDR3aa: CASTIAGGSNEQFF